This T cell receptor (beta chain) was found in a study of HIV-infected patients and healthy controls (dated by TCRdb to about 2014). Note on this clonotype: Its antigen remains undetermined. Base qualities are not provided; no much larger clone lies one nucleotide away.

Spanning cysteine to phenylalanine, the CDR3 consists of 13 amino acids. The only DNA kept is the CDR3, 39 bases in frame from the first base. Based on the germline V gene (reference sequence), the CDR1 and CDR2 sequences are GTSNPN and SVGIG. V is pared back by 7 bases and J by 2 bases, with 12 bases lying between the germline termini. To prepare the library, 5' RACE was applied. The listed sequencing device is Illumina MiSeq. TCRdb trimmed the raw reads at Q25, called clones with MiXCR and kept productive beta chains. Each record represents a unique CDR3 protein, reported with the most common genes and DNA among its rows. This sample holds some 67,000 distinct CDR3 sequences; about a sixth were observed only once. The ten largest clones take up around 5.9% of the sample.

The source is a human donor in good health. The specimen sequenced was CD4+ T cells from blood. Recombination connected TRBV30 to TRBJ2-1; the D gene cannot be named for sure. The CDR3 is CAFDTAPYNEQFF. The DNA sequence is TGTGCCTTCGACACAGCTCCCTACAATGAGCAGTTCTTC.